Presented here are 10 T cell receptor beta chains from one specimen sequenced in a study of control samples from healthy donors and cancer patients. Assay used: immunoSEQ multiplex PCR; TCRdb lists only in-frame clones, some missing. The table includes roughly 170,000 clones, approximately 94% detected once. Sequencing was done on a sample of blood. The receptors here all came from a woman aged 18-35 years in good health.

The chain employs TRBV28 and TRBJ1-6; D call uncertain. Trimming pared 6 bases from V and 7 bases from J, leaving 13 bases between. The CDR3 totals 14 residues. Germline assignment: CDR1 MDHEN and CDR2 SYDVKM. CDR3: CASRVVSGNSPLHF. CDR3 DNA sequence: TGTGCCAGCAGGGTGGTTTCGGGGAATTCACCCCTCCACTTT. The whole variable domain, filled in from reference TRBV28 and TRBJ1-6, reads DVKVTQSSRYLVKRTGEKVFLECVQDMDHENMFWYRQDPGLGLRLIYFSYDVKMKEKGDIPEGYSVSREKKERFSLILESASTNQTSMYLCASRVVSGNSPLHFGNGTRLTVT.

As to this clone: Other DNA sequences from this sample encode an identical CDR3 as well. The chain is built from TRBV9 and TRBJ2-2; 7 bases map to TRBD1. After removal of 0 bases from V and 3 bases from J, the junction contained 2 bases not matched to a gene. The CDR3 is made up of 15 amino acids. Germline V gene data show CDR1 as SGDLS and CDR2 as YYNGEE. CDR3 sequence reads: CASSVEGGDTGELFF. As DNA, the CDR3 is TGTGCCAGCAGCGTAGAAGGGGGCGACACCGGGGAGCTGTTTTTT.

The DNA of the CDR3 is TGTGCCAGCAGTGTAACGGGACAACCGACGCGCGGCTACACCTTC. Translated, it gives CASSVTGQPTRGYTF. The chain links TRBV6-6 to TRBJ1-2, with a possible D match to TRBD1 (6 bases). Germline V gene data show CDR1 as MNHNY and CDR2 as SVGAGI (reference sequence). The V end lost 5 bases, the J end lost 8 bases, and 21 bases lay between the germline ends. This CDR3 is built from 15 residues.

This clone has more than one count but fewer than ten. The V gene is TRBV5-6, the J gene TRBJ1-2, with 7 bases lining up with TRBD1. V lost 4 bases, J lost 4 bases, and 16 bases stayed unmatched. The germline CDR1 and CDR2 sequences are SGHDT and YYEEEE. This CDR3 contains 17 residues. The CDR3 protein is CASSVRGNSGQIYGYTF. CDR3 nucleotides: TGTGCCAGCAGCGTCCGTGGGAACTCGGGACAGATCTATGGCTACACCTTC.

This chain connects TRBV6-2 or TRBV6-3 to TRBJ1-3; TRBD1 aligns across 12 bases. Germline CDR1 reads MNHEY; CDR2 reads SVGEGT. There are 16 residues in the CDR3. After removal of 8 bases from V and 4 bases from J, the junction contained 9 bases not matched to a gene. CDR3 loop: CASGQPGQGAGNTIYF. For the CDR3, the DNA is TGTGCCAGCGGCCAACCGGGACAGGGGGCCGGAAACACCATATATTTT.

As DNA, the CDR3 is TGTGCCAGCAGCTCTTATAGTCAGCCCCAGCATTTT. Its translation is CASSSYSQPQHF. The chain joins TRBV5-6 to TRBJ1-5, with D uncertain. The length of the CDR3 is 12 residues. The germline CDR1 and CDR2 sequences are SGHDT and YYEEEE. V lost 3 bases and J lost 6, with 7 bases in between.

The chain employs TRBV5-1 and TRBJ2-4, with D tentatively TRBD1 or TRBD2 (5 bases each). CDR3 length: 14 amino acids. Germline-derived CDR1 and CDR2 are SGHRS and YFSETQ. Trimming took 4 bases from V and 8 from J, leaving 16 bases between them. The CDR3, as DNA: TGCGCCAGCAGCCCCGGGACCTTGAGGGACATTCAGTACTTC. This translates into CASSPGTLRDIQYF.

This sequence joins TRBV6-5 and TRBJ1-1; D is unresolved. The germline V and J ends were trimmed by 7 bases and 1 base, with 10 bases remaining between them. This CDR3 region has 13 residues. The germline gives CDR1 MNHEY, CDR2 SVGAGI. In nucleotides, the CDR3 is TGTGCCAGCAATCTGCCTCCGAACACTGAAGCTTTCTTT. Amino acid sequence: CASNLPPNTEAFF.

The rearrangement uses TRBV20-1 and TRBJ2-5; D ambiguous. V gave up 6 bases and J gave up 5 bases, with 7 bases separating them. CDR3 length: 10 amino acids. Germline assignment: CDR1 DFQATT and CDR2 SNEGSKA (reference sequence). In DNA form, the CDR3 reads TGCAGTGCAGAGCTGGAGACCCAGTACTTC. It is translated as CSAELETQYF.

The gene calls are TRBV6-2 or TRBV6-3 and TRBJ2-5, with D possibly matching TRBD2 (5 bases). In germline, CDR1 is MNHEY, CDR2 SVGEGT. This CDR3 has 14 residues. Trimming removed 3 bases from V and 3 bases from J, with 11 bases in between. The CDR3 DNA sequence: TGTGCCAGCAGTTATCCTCGGGGAAAAGAGACCCAGTACTTC. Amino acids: CASSYPRGKETQYF.